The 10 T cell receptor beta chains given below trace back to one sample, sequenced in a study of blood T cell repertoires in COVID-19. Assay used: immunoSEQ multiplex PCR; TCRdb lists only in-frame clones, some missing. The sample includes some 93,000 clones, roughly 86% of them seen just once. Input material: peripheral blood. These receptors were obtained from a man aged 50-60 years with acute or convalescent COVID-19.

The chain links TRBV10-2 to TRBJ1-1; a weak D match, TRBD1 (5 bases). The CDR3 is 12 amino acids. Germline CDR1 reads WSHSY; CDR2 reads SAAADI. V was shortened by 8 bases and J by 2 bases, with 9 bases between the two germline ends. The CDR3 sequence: CASGHLNTEAFF. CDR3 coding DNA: TGCGCCAGCGGACACCTAAACACTGAAGCTTTCTTT.

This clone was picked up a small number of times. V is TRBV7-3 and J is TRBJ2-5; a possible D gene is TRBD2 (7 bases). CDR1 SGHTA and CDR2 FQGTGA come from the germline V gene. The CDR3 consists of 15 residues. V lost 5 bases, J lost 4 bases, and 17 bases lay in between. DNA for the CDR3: TGTGCCAGCAGCCCGATGGGGGGGCGGAGAGAGACCCAGTACTTC. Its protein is CASSPMGGRRETQYF. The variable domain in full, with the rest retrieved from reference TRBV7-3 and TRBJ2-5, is GAGVSQTPSNKVTEKGKYVELRCDPISGHTALYWYRQSLGQGPEFLIYFQGTGAADDSGLPNDRFFAVRPEGSVSTLKIQRTERGDSAVYLCASSPMGGRRETQYFGPGTRLLVL.

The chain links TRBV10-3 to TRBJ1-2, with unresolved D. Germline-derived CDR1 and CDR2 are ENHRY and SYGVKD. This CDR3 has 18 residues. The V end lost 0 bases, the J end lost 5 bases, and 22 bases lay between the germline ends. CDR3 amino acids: CAISESPSHTRVGYGYTF. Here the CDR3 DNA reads TGTGCCATCAGTGAGTCCCCCAGCCATACTAGGGTAGGGTATGGCTACACCTTC.

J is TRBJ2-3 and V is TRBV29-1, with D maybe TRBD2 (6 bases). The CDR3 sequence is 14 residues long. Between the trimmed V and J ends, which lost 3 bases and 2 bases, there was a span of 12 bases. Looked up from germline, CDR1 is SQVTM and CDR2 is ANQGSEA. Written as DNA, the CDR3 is TGCAGCGTTGAGGCGGGATGGGTCACAGATACGCAGTATTTT. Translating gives CSVEAGWVTDTQYF.

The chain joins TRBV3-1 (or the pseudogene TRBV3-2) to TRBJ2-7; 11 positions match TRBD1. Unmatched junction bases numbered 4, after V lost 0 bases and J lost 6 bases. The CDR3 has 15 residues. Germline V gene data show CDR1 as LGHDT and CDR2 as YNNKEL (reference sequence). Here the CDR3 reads CASSQEGGTGGEQYF. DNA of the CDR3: TGTGCCAGCAGCCAAGAAGGAGGGACAGGGGGCGAGCAGTACTTC.

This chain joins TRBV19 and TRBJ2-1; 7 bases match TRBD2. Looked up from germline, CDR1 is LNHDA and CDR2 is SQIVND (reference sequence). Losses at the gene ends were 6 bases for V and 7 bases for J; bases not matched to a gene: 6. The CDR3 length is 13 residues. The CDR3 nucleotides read TGTGCCAGTAGCCAGACTAGCCGGAATGAGCAGTTCTTC. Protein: CASSQTSRNEQFF.

The CDR3 loop reads CASSLQYTGELFF. Written as DNA, the CDR3 is TGTGCCAGCAGTCTACAGTACACCGGGGAGCTGTTTTTT. The chain combines TRBV6-5 with TRBJ2-2, with D unclear. Germline CDR1 reads MNHEY; CDR2 reads SVGAGI. Trimming removed 5 bases at V and 3 bases at J, with 7 bases between. The CDR3 covers 13 residues.

The CDR3 loop reads CASRPPGQSYEQYF. The DNA of the CDR3 is TGTGCCAGCAGACCACCGGGACAATCCTACGAGCAGTACTTC. The V and J genes are TRBV11-3 and TRBJ2-7, with D possibly being TRBD1 (6 bases). This CDR3 has 14 amino acids. Germline V gene data show CDR1 as SGHNT and CDR2 as YENEEA. The V and J ends lost 6 bases and 1 base respectively, with 13 bases between them.

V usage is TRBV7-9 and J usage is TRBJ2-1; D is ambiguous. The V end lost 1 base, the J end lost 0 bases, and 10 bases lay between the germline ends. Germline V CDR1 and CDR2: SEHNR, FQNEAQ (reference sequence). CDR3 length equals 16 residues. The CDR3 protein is CASSLGLLSSYNEQFF. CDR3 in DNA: TGTGCCAGCAGCTTAGGTCTACTAAGCTCCTACAATGAGCAGTTCTTC.

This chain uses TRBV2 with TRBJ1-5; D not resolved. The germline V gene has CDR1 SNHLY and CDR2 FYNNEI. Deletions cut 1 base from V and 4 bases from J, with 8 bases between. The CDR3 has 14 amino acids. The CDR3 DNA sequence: TGTGCCAGCAGTGAAGGGGCACCGAATCAGCCCCAGCATTTT. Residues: CASSEGAPNQPQHF.